The next 9 T cell receptor beta chains were all read from a single sample in a study of cytomegalovirus exposure and HLA in healthy donors. The PCR had 60 Vbeta and 13 Jbeta primers. The data were produced by immunoSEQ multiplex PCR, yet TCRdb's version contains in-frame clones alone and is incomplete. The repertoire shows roughly 80,000 clones; the top ten hold about 0.6%. The sequenced material came from PBMCs. The receptors here all came from a man aged 50-60 years in good health and CMV-seronegative.

The rearrangement uses TRBV19 and TRBJ1-6, with a possible D match to TRBD1 (6 bases). Trimming shortened V by 1 base and J by 11 bases, and 15 bases separated the two germline ends. The germline V gene has CDR1 LNHDA and CDR2 SQIVND (reference sequence). This CDR3 spans 15 amino acids. The CDR3: CASSIGTGWKAPLHF. The CDR3 coding sequence is TGTGCCAGTAGTATAGGTACAGGGTGGAAGGCACCCCTCCACTTT. The full variable domain, in which reference TRBV19 and TRBJ1-6 provide the parts outside the CDR3, is DGGITQSPKYLFRKEGQNVTLSCEQNLNHDAMYWYRQDPGQGLRLIYYSQIVNDFQKGDIAEGYSVSREKKESFPLTVTSAQKNPTAFYLCASSIGTGWKAPLHFGNGTRLTVT.

V is TRBV18 and J is TRBJ2-3, with D maybe TRBD1 (8 bases). Looked up from germline, CDR1 is KGHSH and CDR2 is LQKENI. This CDR3 comprises 18 residues. Trimming removed 4 bases at V and 2 bases at J, with 22 bases between. CDR3 in amino acids: CASSQTGDVGGSTDTQYF. The DNA of the CDR3 is TGTGCCAGCTCACAGACAGGGGACGTCGGGGGGTCCACAGATACGCAGTATTTT. Filled out from reference TRBV18 and TRBJ2-3, the complete variable domain reads NAGVMQNPRHLVRRRGQEARLRCSPMKGHSHVYWYRQLPEEGLKFMVYLQKENIIDESGMPKERFSAEFPKEGPSILRIQQVVRGDSAAYFCASSQTGDVGGSTDTQYFGPGTRLTVL.

The rearrangement joins TRBV9 to TRBJ2-1; possible D gene TRBD1, 6 bases. This CDR3 contains 13 residues. V was trimmed by 7 bases and J by 0 bases, leaving 8 bases between them. CDR1 is SGDLS and CDR2 is YYNGEE in the germline V gene. The CDR3 DNA follows: TGTGCCAGCGGACAGAGCTCCTACAATGAGCAGTTCTTC. The encoded protein is CASGQSSYNEQFF.

The V call is TRBV18, the J call TRBJ1-1, with 8 bases aligning to TRBD1. This CDR3 contains 15 residues. CDR1 and CDR2 from the germline V gene are KGHSH and LQKENI. Losses at the gene ends were 3 bases for V and 3 bases for J; bases not matched to a gene: 6. The CDR3 DNA reads as TGTGCCAGCTCACCTCCCAGCAGGGGGCACACTGAAGCTTTCTTT. This sequence encodes CASSPPSRGHTEAFF.

The chain uses TRBV5-1 and TRBJ2-3, with 8 positions matching TRBD1. V lost 4 bases to trimming and J lost 1 base; unmatched junction nucleotides: 5. Per the germline V gene, CDR1 is SGHRS and CDR2 is YFSETQ. The CDR3 contains 15 residues. CDR3 DNA: TGCGCCAGCAGCCAAGGACAGGGACGCACAGATACGCAGTATTTT. Its translation: CASSQGQGRTDTQYF.

The chain combines TRBV28 with TRBJ2-5; TRBD2 matches at 8 bases. The germline V gene encodes CDR1 MDHEN and CDR2 SYDVKM. The CDR3 loop spans 14 amino acids. Trimming removed 6 bases from V and 5 bases from J; junction bases left unmatched: 8. CDR3 in amino acids: CASRTGGAAETQYF. In nucleotides, the CDR3 is TGTGCCAGCAGAACCGGGGGGGCCGCGGAGACCCAGTACTTC.

The chain has TRBV9 and TRBJ2-7; a weak D match, TRBD1 (5 bases). V lost 2 bases to trimming and J lost 2 bases, with 11 bases between them. Germline V gene sequence: CDR1 SGDLS, CDR2 YYNGEE. This CDR3 is 14 amino acids long. CDR3 loop: CASSVSGITYEQYF. Here the CDR3 DNA reads TGTGCCAGCAGCGTTTCAGGGATTACCTACGAGCAGTACTTC.

This chain connects TRBV27 to TRBJ1-2; 9 nucleotides align to TRBD1. The CDR3 runs to 16 residues. V shed 10 bases and J 8 bases; nucleotides not matched to a gene: 20. CDR1 MNHEY and CDR2 SMNVEV come from the germline V gene (reference sequence). Here the CDR3 reads CATKHPPGQGIWGYTF. The CDR3 region has the DNA TGTGCCACAAAACACCCCCCGGGACAGGGTATTTGGGGCTACACCTTC.

The rearrangement uses TRBV18 and TRBJ2-2; 7 bases are a match to TRBD1. This CDR3 comprises 16 residues. The V segment lost 3 bases and the J segment 7 bases; nucleotides outside the gene matches: 11. Germline CDR1 KGHSH, CDR2 LQKENI. The CDR3 loop is CASSPYRQGALGELFF. In DNA, the CDR3 is TGTGCCAGCTCACCCTATCGACAGGGTGCTCTCGGGGAGCTGTTTTTT.